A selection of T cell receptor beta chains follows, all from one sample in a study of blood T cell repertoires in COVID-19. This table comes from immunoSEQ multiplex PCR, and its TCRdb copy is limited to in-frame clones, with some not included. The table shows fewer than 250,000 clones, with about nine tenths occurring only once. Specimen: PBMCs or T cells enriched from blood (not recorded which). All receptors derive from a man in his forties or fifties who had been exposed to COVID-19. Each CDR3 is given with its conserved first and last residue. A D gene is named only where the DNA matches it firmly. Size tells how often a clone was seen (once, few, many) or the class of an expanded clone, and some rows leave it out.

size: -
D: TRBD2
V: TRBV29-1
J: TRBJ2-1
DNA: TGCAGCGTTGGAGGGACTAGCGGGACGTTGGAGCAGTTCTTC
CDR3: CSVGGTSGTLEQFF

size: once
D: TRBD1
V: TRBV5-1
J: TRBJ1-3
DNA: TGCGCCAGCAGCCCGAACGTCCCGGGACAGGGGGACACCATATATTTT
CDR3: CASSPNVPGQGDTIYF

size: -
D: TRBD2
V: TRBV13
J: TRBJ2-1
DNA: TGTGCCAGCAGCCTCCTTACTAGCGGGGGGACCCTCTCCTACAATGAGCAGTTCTTC
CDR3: CASSLLTSGGTLSYNEQFF

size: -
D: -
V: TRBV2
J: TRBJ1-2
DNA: TGTGCCAGCAGTGAAGGGGAGGGGTTTGATAGCTATGGCTACACCTTC
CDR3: CASSEGEGFDSYGYTF

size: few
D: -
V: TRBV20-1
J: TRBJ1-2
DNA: TGCAGTGCTAGTTCGGCAGACTCTAACTATGGCTACACCTTC
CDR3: CSASSADSNYGYTF

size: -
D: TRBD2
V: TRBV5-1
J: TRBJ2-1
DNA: TGCGCCAGCAGCTACTCAGCGGGAGGGCCCCCCTACAATGAGCAGTTCTTC
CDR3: CASSYSAGGPPYNEQFF

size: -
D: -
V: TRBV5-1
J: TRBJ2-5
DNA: TGCGCCAGCACTTCTGGACAGCAAGAGACCCAGTACTTC
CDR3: CASTSGQQETQYF

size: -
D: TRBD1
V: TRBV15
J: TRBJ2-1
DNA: TGTGCCACCAGCAGAGGACCGGGACAGACGTACAATGAGCAGTTCTTC
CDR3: CATSRGPGQTYNEQFF

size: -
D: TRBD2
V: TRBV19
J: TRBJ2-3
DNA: TGTGCCAGTAGAACCCGCCCTGGGGCGGGAGTACCAGATACGCAGTATTTT
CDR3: CASRTRPGAGVPDTQYF

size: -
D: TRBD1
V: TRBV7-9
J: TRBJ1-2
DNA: TGTGCCAGCAGCTTAGGAGGGACAGTGGAGGTCGGTGGCTACACCTTC
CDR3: CASSLGGTVEVGGYTF

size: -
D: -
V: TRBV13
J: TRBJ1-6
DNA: TGTGCCAGCAGCTTAGGACGGACAAATTCACCCCTCCACTTT
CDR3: CASSLGRTNSPLHF

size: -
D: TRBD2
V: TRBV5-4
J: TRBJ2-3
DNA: TGTGCCAGCAGCTCTGGTTTAGCGGGGGGGCGCGATACGCAGTATTTT
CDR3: CASSSGLAGGRDTQYF

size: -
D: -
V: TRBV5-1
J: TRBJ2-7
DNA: TGCGCCAGCAGCCCCGACACCTTTGAGCAGTACTTC
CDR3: CASSPDTFEQYF

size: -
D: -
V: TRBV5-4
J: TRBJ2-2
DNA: TGTGCCAGCAGTTTCGAGCCGAACACCGGGGAGCTGTTTTTT
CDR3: CASSFEPNTGELFF

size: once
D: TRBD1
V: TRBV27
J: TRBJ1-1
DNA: TGTGCCAGCAGTTCACCTCCAGGGACAGGGGGCCTTACTGAAGCTTTCTTT
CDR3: CASSSPPGTGGLTEAFF

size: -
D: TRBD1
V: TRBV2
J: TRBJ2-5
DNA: TGTGCCAGCAGTGGGGGGACAGCGGTCCGGACCCAGTACTTC
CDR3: CASSGGTAVRTQYF

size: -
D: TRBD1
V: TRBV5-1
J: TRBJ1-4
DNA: TGCGCCAGCAGCCCTAGGGACAGCTATAATGAAAAACTGTTTTTT
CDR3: CASSPRDSYNEKLFF

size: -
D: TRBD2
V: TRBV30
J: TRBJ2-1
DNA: TGTGCCTGGAGCCGGGGGGGCAGGGAGCTCTTC
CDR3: CAWSRGGRELF

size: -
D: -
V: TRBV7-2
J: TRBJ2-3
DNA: TGTGCCAGCAGAGGCGGGGGCACAGATACGCAGTATTTT
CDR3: CASRGGGTDTQYF

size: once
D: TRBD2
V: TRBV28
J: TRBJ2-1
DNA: TGTGCCAGCAGTCCCCCGGGACTAGCGGAAACCTCCTACAATGAGCAGTTCTTC
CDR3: CASSPPGLAETSYNEQFF

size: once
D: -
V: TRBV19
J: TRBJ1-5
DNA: TGTGCCAGTAGTATTATCTTAGATAGCAATCAGCCCCAGCATTTT
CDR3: CASSIILDSNQPQHF

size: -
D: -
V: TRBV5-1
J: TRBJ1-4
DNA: TGCGCCAGCAGAGCCCTCGAGGGCTCTGGTGAAAAACTGTTTTTT
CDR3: CASRALEGSGEKLFF

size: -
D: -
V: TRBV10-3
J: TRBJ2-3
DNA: TGTGCCATCAGCCCTTCGCAGGGCACAGATACGCAGTATTTT
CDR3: CAISPSQGTDTQYF

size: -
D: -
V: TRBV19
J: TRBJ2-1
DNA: TGTGCCAGTAGTCCAAACAGGGATTCCTACAATGAGCAGTTCTTC
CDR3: CASSPNRDSYNEQFF

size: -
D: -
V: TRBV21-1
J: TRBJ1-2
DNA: TGTGCCAGCAGCCCACAGGGGGCAGGTCGCTACACCTTC
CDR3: CASSPQGAGRYTF

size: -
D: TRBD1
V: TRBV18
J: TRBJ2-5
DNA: TGTGCCAGCTCACCACCGGCAGGGGGCCAAGAGACCCAGTACTTC
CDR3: CASSPPAGGQETQYF

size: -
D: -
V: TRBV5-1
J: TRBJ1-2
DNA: TGCGCCAGCAGCTTGGTTCCGGGGTCTAACTATGGCTACACCTTC
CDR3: CASSLVPGSNYGYTF

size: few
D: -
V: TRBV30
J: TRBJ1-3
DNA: TGTGCCTGGAGTGTACGGATAACGACTCATGGAAACACCATATATTTT
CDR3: CAWSVRITTHGNTIYF

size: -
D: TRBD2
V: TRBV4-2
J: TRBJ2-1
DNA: TGTGCCAGCAGCCTGACCGGGACTAGCGTCTACAATGAGCAGTTCTTC
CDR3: CASSLTGTSVYNEQFF

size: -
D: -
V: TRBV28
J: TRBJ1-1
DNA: TGTGCCAGCAGTTTGGGGGGGGGCACTGAAGCTTTCTTT
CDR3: CASSLGGGTEAFF

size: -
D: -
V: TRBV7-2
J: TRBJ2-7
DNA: TGTGCCAGCAGCGTGAACAGGGTTTCCTACGAGCAGTACTTC
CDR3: CASSVNRVSYEQYF

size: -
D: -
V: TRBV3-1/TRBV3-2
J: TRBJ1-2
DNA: TGTGCCAGCAGCCAAGGCTACAGGGTCAACTATGGCTACACCTTC
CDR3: CASSQGYRVNYGYTF

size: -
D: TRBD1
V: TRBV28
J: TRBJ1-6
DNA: TGTGCCAGCAGTTTTTACAGGGGAGGATCACCCCTCCACTTT
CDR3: CASSFYRGGSPLHF

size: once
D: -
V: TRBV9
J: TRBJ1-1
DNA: TGTGCCAGCAGCCCTCACAGGGCGGGCACTGAAGCTTTCTTT
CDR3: CASSPHRAGTEAFF

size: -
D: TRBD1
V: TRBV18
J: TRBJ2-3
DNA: TGTGCCAGCTCACCCGCGACAGGGTCCGATACGCAGTATTTT
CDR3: CASSPATGSDTQYF

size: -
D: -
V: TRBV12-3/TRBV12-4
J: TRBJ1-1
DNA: TGTGCCAGCAGTTTCACGGGATACACTGAAGCTTTCTTT
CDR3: CASSFTGYTEAFF

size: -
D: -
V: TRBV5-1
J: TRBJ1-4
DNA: TGCGCCAGCAGCTTGGAAGGATCAGGGGAAAAACTGTTTTTT
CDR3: CASSLEGSGEKLFF

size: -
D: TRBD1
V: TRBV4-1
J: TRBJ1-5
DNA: TGCGCCAGCAGCCACGGGGGACAGAGCAATCAGCCCCAGCATTTT
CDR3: CASSHGGQSNQPQHF

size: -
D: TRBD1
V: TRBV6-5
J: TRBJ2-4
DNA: TGTGCCAGCCAGGGGGACGTCACAAACATTCAGTACTTC
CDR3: CASQGDVTNIQYF

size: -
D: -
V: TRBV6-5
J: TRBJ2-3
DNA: TGTGCCAGCAGTTTAAACACCGATAGCACAGATACGCAGTATTTT
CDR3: CASSLNTDSTDTQYF

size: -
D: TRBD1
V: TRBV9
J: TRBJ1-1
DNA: TGTGCCAGCAGCGTAGGTTTTTCAACAGGGGCCGATGTAGCTTTCTTT
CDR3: CASSVGFSTGADVAFF

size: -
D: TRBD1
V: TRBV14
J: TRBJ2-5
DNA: TGTGCCAGCAGCCATAGACAGGGGGGGGAAGAGACCCAGTACTTC
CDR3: CASSHRQGGEETQYF

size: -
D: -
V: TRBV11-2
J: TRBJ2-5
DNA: TGTGCCAGCAGCACCCGACTAGTAGAGACCCAGTACTTC
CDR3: CASSTRLVETQYF

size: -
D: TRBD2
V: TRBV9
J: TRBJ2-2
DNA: TGTGCCAGCAGCGCCCTCAGCGGGAGGGCGGACGGGGAGCTGTTTTTT
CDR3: CASSALSGRADGELFF

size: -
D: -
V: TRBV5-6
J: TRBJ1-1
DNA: TGTGCCAGCGGATTTCGGACAACAAACACTGAAGCTTTCTTT
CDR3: CASGFRTTNTEAFF

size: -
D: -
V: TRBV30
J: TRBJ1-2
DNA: TGTGCCTGGAGTGCACACAGGGCCTATGGCTACACCTTC
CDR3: CAWSAHRAYGYTF

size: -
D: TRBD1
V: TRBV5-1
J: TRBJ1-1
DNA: TGCGCCAGCAGCCCACAGGGGGTATGGACTGAAGCTTTCTTT
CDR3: CASSPQGVWTEAFF

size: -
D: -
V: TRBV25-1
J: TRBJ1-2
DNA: TGTGCCAGCAGTAGGAGGGGACTCCTAGGCGATGGCTACACCTTC
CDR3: CASSRRGLLGDGYTF

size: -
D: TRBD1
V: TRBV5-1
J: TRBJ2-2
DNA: TGCGCCAGCACAACAGGGGTATCGACCGGGGAGCTGTTTTTT
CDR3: CASTTGVSTGELFF

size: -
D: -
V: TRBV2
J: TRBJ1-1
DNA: TGTGCCAGCGATACGGGGGTTATGAACACTGAAGCTTTCTTT
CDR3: CASDTGVMNTEAFF

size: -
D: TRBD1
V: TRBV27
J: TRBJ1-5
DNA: TGTGCCAGCAGTCCATGGGGGACAGGGGATCAGCCCCAGCATTTT
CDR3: CASSPWGTGDQPQHF

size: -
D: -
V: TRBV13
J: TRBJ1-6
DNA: TGTGCCAGCAGCTTAGGGGCAGGGGTGAGGTCACCCCTCCACTTT
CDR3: CASSLGAGVRSPLHF

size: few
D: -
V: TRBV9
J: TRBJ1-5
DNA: TGTGCCAGCAGCGAAAACCAGGGTGCTCAGCCCCAGCATTTT
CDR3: CASSENQGAQPQHF

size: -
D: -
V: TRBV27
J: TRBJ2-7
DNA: TGTGCCAGCAGTTTAGCGCTGGGCAGGGGTGGCGAGCAGTACTTC
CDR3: CASSLALGRGGEQYF